The sequence of this T cell receptor beta chain was determined in a study of PD-1 blockade in mismatch repair-deficient tumors. Study findings and constraints: Rapid post-treatment expansion, then contraction, generally preceding radiologic response, marked tumor-resident clones.

Using immunoSEQ multiplex PCR, the repertoire was profiled, and TCRdb retains in-frame clones only, with some absent. Among about 63,000 clones listed, about 91% were seen once. About this clone: Its antigen is as yet unknown.

Trimming took off 1 base at V and 1 base at J, with 16 bases between the two ends. Germline values: CDR1 SGHDT, CDR2 YYEEEE. This CDR3 is built from 17 residues. Three pembrolizumab responders had their TCRs sequenced. The sequence was obtained from an adult with mismatch repair-deficient cancer. The chain carries TRBV5-6 and TRBJ2-3; no definite D call. The source material was peripheral blood, sampled 52 weeks after starting pembrolizumab. CDR3 nucleotides: TGTGCCAGCAGCTTGATGGCGGAAGGGTATCGCACAGATACGCAGTATTTT. Translating it yields CASSLMAEGYRTDTQYF.